The rows below give T cell receptor beta chains drawn from one sample of a study of blood T cell repertoires in COVID-19. TCRdb keeps only in-frame clones here, not all; method: immunoSEQ multiplex PCR. Among about 49,000 clones listed, around 81% were seen once. The sequenced sample was peripheral blood. Receptor source: a woman of 80 years or more with COVID-19, enrolled during active disease. Each CDR3 is given without its conserved first and last residue. The D gene is left open where the match is weak. Expanded clones get a size class; other rows say once, few or many, or leave the size out.

cdr3_aa: ASSSGTAYEQY
d_call: TRBD1
clone_size: NA
cdr3_length: 11
v_call: TRBV11-1

cdr3_aa: ASSVRAGVPEQY
d_call: TRBD2
clone_size: NA
cdr3_length: 12
v_call: TRBV9

cdr3_aa: ATALLGGADTQY
d_call: TRBD2
clone_size: NA
cdr3_length: 12
v_call: TRBV11-2

cdr3_aa: ASSYGQSYEQY
d_call: NA
clone_size: NA
cdr3_length: 11
v_call: TRBV6-2/TRBV6-3

cdr3_aa: ASSVLGQPNTEAF
d_call: TRBD1
clone_size: NA
cdr3_length: 13
v_call: TRBV9

cdr3_aa: ASSLPLAGGTGELF
d_call: TRBD2
clone_size: NA
cdr3_length: 14
v_call: TRBV28

cdr3_aa: ASGSGPIQETQY
d_call: NA
clone_size: NA
cdr3_length: 12
v_call: TRBV12-5

cdr3_aa: ASSPVPSGATNEKLF
d_call: NA
clone_size: once
cdr3_length: 15
v_call: TRBV4-1

cdr3_aa: ASSSNRGMNTEAF
d_call: NA
clone_size: NA
cdr3_length: 13
v_call: TRBV7-3

cdr3_aa: ASSESGFTGEQY
d_call: NA
clone_size: NA
cdr3_length: 12
v_call: TRBV10-1

cdr3_aa: ASGTATYEQY
d_call: TRBD1
clone_size: once
cdr3_length: 10
v_call: TRBV5-4

cdr3_aa: ASKTGTSGNEQF
d_call: TRBD2
clone_size: NA
cdr3_length: 12
v_call: TRBV2

cdr3_aa: ASSIGTSGGPKDEQF
d_call: TRBD2
clone_size: once
cdr3_length: 15
v_call: TRBV11-2

cdr3_aa: ASSPGIGVTEAF
d_call: NA
clone_size: NA
cdr3_length: 12
v_call: TRBV18

cdr3_aa: ASSPRGLANTEAF
d_call: NA
clone_size: NA
cdr3_length: 13
v_call: TRBV19

cdr3_aa: ASSRPRENTGELF
d_call: NA
clone_size: few
cdr3_length: 13
v_call: TRBV18